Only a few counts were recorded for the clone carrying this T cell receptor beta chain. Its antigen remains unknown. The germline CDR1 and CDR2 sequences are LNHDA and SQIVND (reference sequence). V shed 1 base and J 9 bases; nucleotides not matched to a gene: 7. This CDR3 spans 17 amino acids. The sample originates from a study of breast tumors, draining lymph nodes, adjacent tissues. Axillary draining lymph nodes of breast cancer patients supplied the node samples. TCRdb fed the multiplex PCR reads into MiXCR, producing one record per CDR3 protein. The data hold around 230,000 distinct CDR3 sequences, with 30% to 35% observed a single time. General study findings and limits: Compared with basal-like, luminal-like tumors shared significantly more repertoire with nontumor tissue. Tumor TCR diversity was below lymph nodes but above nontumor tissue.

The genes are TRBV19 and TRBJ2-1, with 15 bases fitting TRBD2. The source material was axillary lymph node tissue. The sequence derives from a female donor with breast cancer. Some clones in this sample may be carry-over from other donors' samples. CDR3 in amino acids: CASSIVGTSGRPSEQFF. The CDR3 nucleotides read TGTGCCAGTAGTATAGTCGGGACTAGCGGGAGGCCCAGTGAGCAGTTCTTC.